Shown below are 10 T cell receptor beta chains from a single sample sequenced in a study of blood T cell repertoires in COVID-19. Produced via immunoSEQ multiplex PCR; TCRdb's table is partial and in-frame only. The table shows about 200,000 clones, with approximately 91% occurring only once. Sequencing was performed on peripheral blood. These receptors all come from a man aged 50 to 59 with COVID-19, enrolled during active disease.

This chain uses TRBV3-1 (or the pseudogene TRBV3-2) with TRBJ1-2; 7 bases map to TRBD1. This CDR3 is 14 amino acids long. V trimming: 4 bases; J trimming: 4 bases; junction bases outside the gene matches: 6. Germline lookup yields CDR1 LGHDT and CDR2 YNNKEL (reference sequence). CDR3 loop: CASSPPGQSYGYTF. The CDR3 DNA reads TGTGCCAGCAGCCCCCCGGGACAGAGCTATGGCTACACCTTC.

This clone was observed once. This chain links TRBV15 with TRBJ2-3, with TRBD1 identical over 9 bases. Germline V gene sequence: CDR1 LNHNV, CDR2 YYDKDF (reference sequence). J lost 2 bases, V lost 4 bases, and 4 bases had no gene match. The CDR3 has 15 residues. In DNA, the CDR3 is TGTGCCACCAGCACGGGACAGGGACCCACAGATACGCAGTATTTT. It codes for CATSTGQGPTDTQYF.

The V and J genes are TRBV27 and TRBJ1-1; TRBD1 matches at 11 bases. Germline assignment: CDR1 MNHEY and CDR2 SMNVEV (reference sequence). V lost 7 bases to trimming and J lost 5 bases; unmatched junction nucleotides: 24. CDR3 size: 20 residues. CDR3 in amino acids: CASTPRPQLGQGGGRTEAFF. The CDR3 DNA reads as TGTGCCAGCACTCCACGCCCTCAGTTGGGACAGGGGGGCGGAAGGACTGAAGCTTTCTTT.

This chain connects TRBV7-9 to TRBJ2-3; perhaps TRBD2 as D (5 bases). Germline lookup yields CDR1 SEHNR and CDR2 FQNEAQ (reference sequence). Trimming took 5 bases from V and 0 from J, leaving 24 bases between them. The CDR3 runs 19 residues. This CDR3 is CASSPPPGKEDFSTDTQYF. The CDR3 coding sequence is TGTGCCAGCAGCCCCCCCCCGGGAAAAGAAGATTTTAGCACAGATACGCAGTATTTT.

Only a few counts were recorded for this clone. The V call is TRBV5-1, the J call TRBJ2-7; 9 positions agree with TRBD1. With V trimmed by 3 bases and J by 1 base, 5 bases remained unmatched. The CDR3 spans 15 residues. Germline CDR1 reads SGHRS; CDR2 reads YFSETQ. In nucleotides, the CDR3 is TGCGCCAGCAGCTGGGGACAGGGCACATCCTACGAGCAGTACTTC. Amino acid sequence: CASSWGQGTSYEQYF.

The chain is built from TRBV19 and TRBJ1-2; D perhaps matches TRBD1 (6 bases). Germline V gene sequence: CDR1 LNHDA, CDR2 SQIVND (reference sequence). V was clipped by 7 bases and J by 5 bases, with 17 bases between them. CDR3 length equals 14 residues. The CDR3 DNA reads TGTGCCAGTATGGAGTTTTACAGGGATTATGGCTACACCTTC. Amino acid sequence: CASMEFYRDYGYTF.

The chain links TRBV11-3 to TRBJ2-2; D gene ambiguous. Deletions cut 5 bases from V and 6 bases from J, with 7 bases between. There are 12 residues in the CDR3. The germline V gene encodes CDR1 SGHNT and CDR2 YENEEA. The CDR3 DNA is TGTGCCAGCAGCATGCGAGCCGGGGAGCTGTTTTTT. It encodes CASSMRAGELFF.

The chain joins TRBV7-8 to TRBJ1-6; D not resolved. Germline CDR1 reads SGHVS; CDR2 reads FQNEAQ. This CDR3 has 18 residues. Trimming removed 2 bases at V and 0 bases at J, with 14 bases between. In nucleotides, the CDR3 is TGTGCCAGCAGCTTATCGTTAAGTTCGAGCTCCTATAATTCACCCCTCCACTTT. Translating gives CASSLSLSSSSYNSPLHF.

V usage is TRBV24-1 and J usage is TRBJ2-3, with 8 positions matching TRBD1. The V gene's germline CDR1 is KGHDR and CDR2 SFDVKD. CDR3 size: 14 residues. Germline trimming cut 5 bases from V and 7 bases from J; bases unmatched to any gene: 7. CDR3 DNA sequence: TGTGCCACCAGTGCCGCGGGACAGGCCAATACGCAGTATTTT. The encoded protein is CATSAAGQANTQYF.

The genes are TRBV29-1 and TRBJ2-5; 8 bases align to TRBD1. Trimming took 6 bases from V and 4 from J; bases not matched to a gene: 7. Germline CDR1 is SQVTM and CDR2 is ANQGSEA. This CDR3 has 13 residues. The CDR3 sequence is CSVLRDRRETQYF. CDR3 coding DNA: TGCAGCGTCCTCCGGGACAGGAGAGAGACCCAGTACTTC.